These 24 T cell receptor beta chains were sequenced from one sample in a study of T cells in Graves' hyperthyroidism and ophthalmopathy. RNA transcripts gave rise to amplified TCR beta CDR3 regions. In the first-round RT-PCR of the TCR CDR3, the HTBI primer set was used. TCRdb processed the multiplex PCR reads anew with MiXCR; each CDR3 protein has one entry. The repertoire holds under 800,000 distinct CDR3 sequences, with 12% to 15% as singletons. The sequenced material came from blood. These receptor sequences come from a woman younger than 30 with Graves' hyperthyroidism.

The J gene is TRBJ2-7, the V gene TRBV12-3 or TRBV12-4; 7 bases fit TRBD1. Trimming removed 2 bases from V and 1 base from J; junction bases left unmatched: 2. The CDR3 runs 14 residues. For the CDR3, the DNA is TGTGCCAGCAGTTTACCGGGACAGTCCTACGAGCAGTACTTC. Amino acid sequence: CASSLPGQSYEQYF.

This clonotype was counted between two and nine times. This chain links TRBV18 with TRBJ2-2, with 12 bases lining up with TRBD2. Germline loops: CDR1 KGHSH, CDR2 LQKENI. CDR3 length: 16 amino acids. V shed 4 bases, J shed 4 bases, and the junction held 4 bases outside the gene matches. The CDR3 region has the DNA TGTGCCAGCTCACAAGGACTAGCGGGAACCACCGGGGAGCTGTTTTTT. Translation: CASSQGLAGTTGELFF.

This clonotype was recorded many times. The rearrangement joins TRBV12-3 or TRBV12-4 to TRBJ2-1; possibly TRBD2 for D (5 bases). V lost 5 bases to trimming and J lost 5 bases, with 16 bases between them. This CDR3 is built from 15 residues. CDR3 in amino acids: CASSRLAAGNNEQFF. DNA of the CDR3: TGTGCCAGCAGTCGGTTAGCTGCCGGGAACAATGAGCAGTTCTTC.

The rearrangement uses TRBV18 and TRBJ2-3; no definite D call. Germline V CDR1 and CDR2: KGHSH, LQKENI. The germline V and J ends were trimmed by 2 bases and 4 bases, with 13 bases remaining between them. This CDR3 spans 15 amino acids. The CDR3 DNA reads TGTGCCAGCTCACCAAAGAACTCTGAGGCAGATACGCAGTATTTT. Amino acids: CASSPKNSEADTQYF.

The J gene is TRBJ2-7, the V gene TRBV10-3; D gene unclear. Germline CDR1 is ENHRY and CDR2 is SYGVKD. The ends were cut back, 10 bases at V and 5 bases at J, with 21 bases in the middle. The CDR3 consists of 14 residues. The DNA of the CDR3 is TGTGCCACCCAGCCCAGCCCGGATGGGAACGAGCAGTACTTC. Protein product: CATQPSPDGNEQYF.

The sample holds many counts of this clonotype. CDR3 in amino acids: CASSLLGPSTNTQYF. In DNA form, the CDR3 reads TGTGCCAGCAGTTTATTAGGTCCCAGTACCAATACGCAGTATTTT. The rearrangement uses TRBV27 and TRBJ2-3; D is unclear. V shed 1 base and J shed 7 bases, with 15 bases lying between them. Germline V gene lookup returns CDR1 MNHEY and CDR2 SMNVEV (reference sequence). The CDR3 covers 15 residues.

The sample holds a few counts of this clonotype. The rearrangement joins TRBV4-3 to TRBJ2-1, with 14 bases matching TRBD2. Germline lookup yields CDR1 LGHNA and CDR2 YSLEER. The CDR3 runs 19 residues. Trimming cost V 4 bases and J 8 bases; bases outside gene matches: 16. CDR3 DNA sequence: TGCGCCAGCAGCCCACATAGGGGGACTAGCGGGAGTCGGGTCGATGAGCAGTTCTTC. Translated, it gives CASSPHRGTSGSRVDEQFF.

The sample holds many counts of this clonotype. The chain is built from TRBV30 and TRBJ2-5; D may be TRBD1 (6 bases). Germline-derived CDR1 and CDR2 are GTSNPN and SVGIG (reference sequence). The CDR3 sequence is 12 residues long. Trimming stripped 3 bases from V and 3 bases from J, with 8 bases between. CDR3 amino acids: CAWRGQKETQYF. The DNA for the CDR3 is TGTGCCTGGAGAGGACAGAAAGAGACCCAGTACTTC.

This clonotype was counted a few times. This rearrangement joins TRBV3-1 to TRBJ1-2, with 9 bases identical to TRBD1. The germline V gene encodes CDR1 LGHDT and CDR2 YNNKEL (reference sequence). The CDR3 is made up of 16 amino acids. Germline trimming cut 0 bases from V and 5 bases from J; bases unmatched to any gene: 7. CDR3 residues: CASSQDLGQGPYGYTF. CDR3 DNA sequence: TGTGCCAGCAGCCAAGATCTCGGACAGGGGCCATATGGCTACACCTTC.

This clonotype was seen repeatedly, ten times or more. The J gene is TRBJ2-7, the V gene TRBV11-2; D unclear. Looked up from germline, CDR1 is SGHAT and CDR2 is FQNNGV. With 5 bases removed from V and 3 bases from J, the gap between germline ends came to 26 bases. The CDR3 covers 18 residues. CDR3 region: CASSTTGRNDPLNYEQYF. CDR3 DNA sequence: TGTGCCAGCAGCACCACCGGTCGAAATGACCCCCTCAACTACGAGCAGTACTTC.

There are many counts of this clonotype. The rearrangement uses TRBV7-9 and TRBJ1-2, with TRBD1 matching over 9 bases. Germline V CDR1 and CDR2: SEHNR, FQNEAQ (reference sequence). The CDR3 loop spans 13 amino acids. With 3 bases clipped from V and 10 bases from J, the junction kept 6 bases outside the gene matches. The CDR3 nucleotides read TGTGCCAGCAGCTTCGGGACAGGGCTGGACTACACCTTC. It encodes CASSFGTGLDYTF.

About this clonotype itself: At one of its ends the junction is not consistent with the germline gene, which may arise from a read error. DNA of the CDR3: TGCGCCGGCAGCCTCCTGTCGAGGGCTCGTGAAGTGGCCGGGGAGCTGTTTTTT. It codes for CAGSLLSRAREVAGELFF. The rearrangement links TRBV4-1 to TRBJ2-2; D is perhaps TRBD2 (5 bases). The CDR3 loop spans 18 amino acids. Germline CDR1 reads MGHRA; CDR2 reads YSYEKL.

This clonotype appeared a single time. A read error may explain this, as a much larger clone is one base away. The rearrangement joins TRBV11-2 to TRBJ2-1; TRBD2 agrees at 12 bases. Germline CDR1 SGHAT, CDR2 FQNNGV. The CDR3 has 16 amino acids. J gave up 8 bases and V 5 bases, and 10 bases lay outside the gene matches. In DNA, the CDR3 is TGTGCCAGCAGCCCTAGCGGGAGGGCCCTCTCCTATGAGCAGTTCTTC. This translates into CASSPSGRALSYEQFF.

This clonotype was observed a handful of times. The chain is built from TRBV6-2 or TRBV6-3 and TRBJ1-5; D may be TRBD1 (5 bases). V lost 7 bases to trimming and J lost 2 bases, with 12 bases between them. Germline V gene lookup returns CDR1 MNHEY and CDR2 SVGEGT. The CDR3 runs 14 residues. Here the CDR3 reads CASKRGRGNQPQHF. The CDR3 DNA follows: TGTGCCAGCAAGCGAGGCAGGGGCAATCAGCCCCAGCATTTT.

This clonotype was seen many times. The rearrangement uses TRBV12-3 or TRBV12-4 and TRBJ2-5, with 9 bases lining up with TRBD1. Germline trimming cut 3 bases from V and 5 bases from J; bases unmatched to any gene: 4. The CDR3 contains 14 residues. The DNA of the CDR3 is TGTGCCAGCAGTTTCTGGGACAGGGAGGAGACCCAGTACTTC. It is translated as CASSFWDREETQYF.

This clonotype showed up just a few times. The V call is TRBV7-9, the J call TRBJ2-5; tentative D call: TRBD2 (5 bases). Trimming pared 7 bases from V and 5 bases from J, leaving 17 bases between. CDR3 length: 14 amino acids. Germline loops: CDR1 SEHNR, CDR2 FQNEAQ (reference sequence). CDR3 nucleotide sequence: TGTGCCAGCATCCCACCTATTCGCGGGGAGACCCAGTACTTC. It codes for CASIPPIRGETQYF.

The V gene is TRBV24-1, the J gene TRBJ2-1, with D perhaps assigned TRBD1 or TRBD2 (5 bases each). Per the germline V gene, CDR1 is KGHDR and CDR2 is SFDVKD. With 5 bases removed from V and 0 bases from J, the gap between germline ends came to 10 bases. The CDR3 runs to 15 residues. The CDR3 DNA sequence: TGTGCCACCAGTGTCGGGGCAGCCTCCTACAATGAGCAGTTCTTC. This translates into CATSVGAASYNEQFF.

This clonotype was seen repeatedly, ten times or more. The chain recombines TRBV7-3 with TRBJ2-3; TRBD2 is a possible D gene (5 bases). The CDR3 extends over 14 amino acids. Germline CDR1 and CDR2: SGHTA and FQGTGA. V gave up 0 bases and J gave up 7 bases, with 11 bases separating them. In DNA form, the CDR3 reads TGTGCCAGCAGCTTAACACGCGGGTGGAATACGCAGTATTTT. Its translation: CASSLTRGWNTQYF.

The genes are TRBV5-5 and TRBJ1-5; 12 bases agree with TRBD1. V lost 5 bases to trimming and J lost 0 bases; unmatched junction nucleotides: 15. CDR3 length: 20 amino acids. In germline, CDR1 is SGHKS, CDR2 YYEKEE (reference sequence). CDR3: CASSPGGGTGGADSNQPQHF. The CDR3 bases are TGTGCCAGCAGTCCGGGAGGTGGGACAGGGGGCGCCGATAGCAATCAGCCCCAGCATTTT.

The V call is TRBV7-8, the J call TRBJ2-1; possible D gene TRBD2, 6 bases. The V and J ends lost 9 bases and 2 bases respectively, with 14 bases between them. The CDR3 length is 14 residues. CDR1 is SGHVS, CDR2 FQNEAQ, per germline. CDR3 residues: CASSRRETYNEQFF. The DNA for the CDR3 is TGTGCCAGTTCCAGGAGGGAAACCTACAATGAGCAGTTCTTC.

This clonotype was counted many times. The rearrangement uses TRBV7-8 and TRBJ2-3; the D is unclear. V lost 2 bases to trimming and J lost 6 bases, with 15 bases between them. The CDR3 is made up of 15 amino acids. Germline assignment: CDR1 SGHVS and CDR2 FQNEAQ. CDR3 loop: CASSLRSSTWDTQYF. The CDR3 region has the DNA TGTGCCAGCAGCTTAAGGTCGAGTACTTGGGATACGCAGTATTTT.

This clonotype has a count of ten or more. The chain uses TRBV28 and TRBJ2-5, with D possibly being TRBD2 (6 bases). CDR1 MDHEN and CDR2 SYDVKM come from the germline V gene. This CDR3 spans 12 amino acids. With 8 bases removed from V and 1 base from J, the gap between germline ends came to 8 bases. This CDR3 reads CASGGIQETQYF. The DNA of the CDR3 is TGTGCCAGCGGAGGGATCCAAGAGACCCAGTACTTC.

This clonotype was counted at least ten times. This chain joins TRBV18 and TRBJ2-1, with a possible D match to TRBD1 (5 bases). CDR1 and CDR2 from the germline V gene are KGHSH and LQKENI. V was clipped by 3 bases and J by 4 bases, with 13 bases between them. The CDR3 has 15 residues. CDR3 loop: CASSPGRAQYNEQFF. Written as DNA, the CDR3 is TGTGCCAGCTCACCGGGCAGGGCCCAATACAATGAGCAGTTCTTC. Filled out from reference TRBV18 and TRBJ2-1, the complete variable domain reads NAGVMQNPRHLVRRRGQEARLRCSPMKGHSHVYWYRQLPEEGLKFMVYLQKENIIDESGMPKERFSAEFPKEGPSILRIQQVVRGDSAAYFCASSPGRAQYNEQFFGPGTRLTVL.

At least ten counts were recorded for this clonotype. The chain couples TRBV3-1 to TRBJ1-3; TRBD1 agrees at 9 bases. Trimming cost V 8 bases and J 4 bases; bases outside gene matches: 3. Germline V lookup: CDR1 LGHDT, CDR2 YNNKEL (reference sequence). This CDR3 spans 13 amino acids. CDR3 sequence: CASGTGNGNTIYF. In nucleotides, the CDR3 is TGTGCCAGCGGGACAGGGAACGGAAACACCATATATTTT.